One and the same sample provided the 32 T cell receptor beta chains below, sequenced in a study of CD8+ T cells in alopecia areata. Sequencing relied on a cDNA template that was reverse transcribed from extracted RNA. Assay used: immunoSEQ multiplex PCR; TCRdb lists only in-frame clones, some missing. The sample consists of around 250,000 clones, approximately 61% of them appearing once. The sample was CD4+ T cells sorted from blood, taken at week 0. These receptors were collected from a human donor with alopecia areata.

This sequence joins TRBV9 and TRBJ1-2; D is ambiguous. The CDR3 is made up of 14 amino acids. Germline loops: CDR1 SGDLS, CDR2 YYNGEE. V dropped 4 bases and J dropped 6 bases, with 16 bases sitting between them. CDR3 protein: CASSPSLAADGYTF. The CDR3 DNA sequence: TGTGCCAGCAGCCCATCCCTTGCGGCAGATGGCTACACCTTC.

The chain combines TRBV9 with TRBJ1-1; D not resolved. CDR1 SGDLS and CDR2 YYNGEE come from the germline V gene. The CDR3 contains 13 residues. Between the trimmed V and J ends, which lost 3 bases and 1 base, there was a span of 7 bases. In nucleotides, the CDR3 is TGTGCCAGCAGCGAGCACCCGAACACTGAAGCTTTCTTT. Protein product: CASSEHPNTEAFF.

This clone was seen only a few times. The chain is built from TRBV7-8 and TRBJ2-2, with 10 positions matching TRBD2. J lost 4 bases, V lost 5 bases, and 10 bases had no gene match. Germline-derived CDR1 and CDR2 are SGHVS and FQNEAQ. The CDR3 consists of 17 residues. Here the CDR3 DNA reads TGTGCCAGCAGCCAAGGGGTACTAGCGGGGATCACCGGGGAGCTGTTTTTT. This encodes CASSQGVLAGITGELFF. The variable domain in full, completed from reference TRBV7-8 and TRBJ2-2, reads GAGVSQSPRYKVAKRGQDVALRCDPISGHVSLFWYQQALGQGPEFLTYFQNEAQLDKSGLPSDRFFAERPEGSVSTLKIQRTQQEDSAVYLCASSQGVLAGITGELFFGEGSRLTVL.

This clone came up a few times. V usage is TRBV5-1 and J usage is TRBJ1-1; tentatively, D is TRBD1 (5 bases). Trimming took off 3 bases at V and 4 bases at J, with 10 bases between the two ends. There are 13 residues in the CDR3. Germline V lookup: CDR1 SGHRS, CDR2 YFSETQ. In nucleotides, the CDR3 is TGCGCCAGCAGCTCGATTGGGACCACTGAAGCTTTCTTT. Translation: CASSSIGTTEAFF.

Comment on this clone: Other nucleotide sequences from this sample produce the same CDR3. The chain recombines TRBV29-1 with TRBJ1-5, with D perhaps matching TRBD1 (5 bases). The germline CDR1 and CDR2 sequences are SQVTM and ANQGSEA. V lost 6 bases, J lost 5 bases, and 8 bases lay in between. The CDR3 length is 11 residues. The CDR3 region is CSVGGDQPQHF. The CDR3 DNA is TGCAGCGTGGGGGGGGATCAGCCCCAGCATTTT. Together with reference TRBV29-1 and TRBJ1-5, the CDR3 gives the full variable domain: SAVISQKPSRDICQRGTSLTIQCQVDSQVTMMFWYRQQPGQSLTLIATANQGSEATYESGFVIDKFPISRPNLTFSTLTVSNMSPEDSSIYLCSVGGDQPQHFGDGTRLSIL.

In this sample, this clone turned up many times. This sequence joins TRBV11-2 and TRBJ1-2; D unresolved. Looked up from germline, CDR1 is SGHAT and CDR2 is FQNNGV. This CDR3 is built from 15 residues. V shed 1 base and J shed 0 bases, with 9 bases lying between them. The CDR3 DNA follows: TGTGCCAGCAGCTTAGTGGCAGAAACTAACTATGGCTACACCTTC. Translating gives CASSLVAETNYGYTF.

The V gene is TRBV29-1, the J gene TRBJ1-1, with D unresolved. This CDR3 contains 11 residues. V gave up 6 bases and J gave up 1 base, with 6 bases separating them. From germline, CDR1 is SQVTM and CDR2 ANQGSEA. The CDR3 DNA follows: TGCAGCGTCTTAGGGAACACTGAAGCTTTCTTT. The encoded protein is CSVLGNTEAFF. The full variable domain, completed using reference TRBV29-1 and TRBJ1-1, is SAVISQKPSRDICQRGTSLTIQCQVDSQVTMMFWYRQQPGQSLTLIATANQGSEATYESGFVIDKFPISRPNLTFSTLTVSNMSPEDSSIYLCSVLGNTEAFFGQGTRLTVV.

V is TRBV7-2 and J is TRBJ1-2, with D uncertain. Trimming cost V 1 base and J 1 base, with 7 bases left between them. The CDR3 is 14 residues long. The V gene's germline CDR1 is SGHTA and CDR2 FQGNSA. The CDR3 DNA reads as TGTGCCAGCAGCTTAGGTCCGGGTAACTATGGCTACACCTTC. Translating gives CASSLGPGNYGYTF.

Here the CDR3 reads CASTPGDSPLHF. The CDR3 coding sequence is TGTGCCAGCACCCCAGGGGATTCACCCCTCCACTTT. The chain couples TRBV11-2 to TRBJ1-6; D is possibly TRBD1 (6 bases). Germline V gives CDR1 SGHAT, CDR2 FQNNGV. This CDR3 contains 12 residues. Trimming pared 7 bases from V and 8 bases from J, leaving 9 bases between.

This clone was detected a few times. The V call is TRBV14, the J call TRBJ1-6; D perhaps matches TRBD1 (5 bases). In germline, CDR1 is SGHDN, CDR2 FVKESK. Deletions cut 8 bases from V and 9 bases from J, with 14 bases between. This CDR3 region has 13 residues. Written as DNA, the CDR3 is TGTGCCAGCTCGCCCTTTAGGGGTTCACCCCTCCACTTT. It translates to CASSPFRGSPLHF.

This clone was recorded a few times. This sequence joins TRBV5-1 and TRBJ2-2; D remains ambiguous. This CDR3 has 13 residues. The germline gives CDR1 SGHRS, CDR2 YFSETQ. V gave up 2 bases and J gave up 4 bases, with 6 bases separating them. The DNA for the CDR3 is TGCGCCAGCAGCTTACAATCCACCGGGGAGCTGTTTTTT. It codes for CASSLQSTGELFF.

V is TRBV7-6 and J is TRBJ2-1; TRBD2 might be the D (6 bases). The V gene lost 0 bases and the J gene lost 6 bases, with 9 bases spanning the gap. CDR1 SGHVS and CDR2 FNYEAQ come from the germline V gene. The CDR3 totals 14 residues. CDR3 region: CASSLALRGNEQFF. The CDR3 DNA sequence: TGTGCCAGCAGCTTAGCGCTGCGGGGCAATGAGCAGTTCTTC.

J is TRBJ2-3 and V is TRBV27, with TRBD1 matching 12 bases. Unmatched junction bases numbered 8, after V lost 8 bases and J lost 5 bases. Germline V gene lookup returns CDR1 MNHEY and CDR2 SMNVEV (reference sequence). The CDR3 totals 15 residues. The CDR3 coding sequence is TGTGCCAGCCAACCCGGGACAGGGGGCGTAGATACGCAGTATTTT. It codes for CASQPGTGGVDTQYF.

V is TRBV10-3 and J is TRBJ2-1, with TRBD2 matching over 10 bases. The CDR3 loop spans 18 amino acids. With V trimmed by 4 bases and J by 0 bases, 9 bases remained unmatched. Germline CDR1 ENHRY, CDR2 SYGVKD. CDR3 protein: CAISGGSGGYSSYNEQFF. The CDR3 nucleotides read TGTGCCATCAGTGGCGGTAGCGGGGGGTACAGCTCCTACAATGAGCAGTTCTTC.

This clone has just a few counts. This sequence joins TRBV15 and TRBJ2-5, with 7 bases matching TRBD2. The V and J ends lost 1 base and 2 bases, in that order; junction bases with no gene match: 10. Germline loops: CDR1 LNHNV, CDR2 YYDKDF (reference sequence). The CDR3 contains 17 residues. CDR3 in DNA: TGTGCCACCAGCAGAGGACGGGCGGGACTACGGCAAGAGACCCAGTACTTC. Residues: CATSRGRAGLRQETQYF.

This rearrangement joins TRBV4-2 to TRBJ2-2; maybe TRBD2 (5 bases). V dropped 5 bases and J dropped 7 bases, with 20 bases sitting between them. The CDR3 totals 16 residues. Germline-derived CDR1 and CDR2 are LGHNA and YNFKEQ. The DNA for the CDR3 is TGTGCCAGCAGCTCCGGGGATTTAACTATCGACGGGGAGCTGTTTTTT. Translating it yields CASSSGDLTIDGELFF.

This chain connects TRBV15 to TRBJ2-1, with D uncertain. Germline V CDR1 and CDR2: LNHNV, YYDKDF (reference sequence). The V end lost 3 bases, the J end lost 3 bases, and 15 bases lay between the germline ends. The CDR3 is made up of 16 amino acids. CDR3 loop: CATSREIDTLYNEQFF. The CDR3 DNA reads as TGTGCCACCAGCAGGGAAATAGACACCCTCTACAATGAGCAGTTCTTC.

This clone has a single count. The V call is TRBV30, the J call TRBJ2-7; perhaps TRBD2 as D (5 bases). The CDR3 length is 13 residues. Germline V lookup: CDR1 GTSNPN, CDR2 SVGIG (reference sequence). V was shortened by 0 bases and J by 2 bases, with 8 bases between the two germline ends. CDR3 sequence: CAWSVLGPYEQYF. CDR3 nucleotides: TGTGCCTGGAGTGTACTAGGCCCCTACGAGCAGTACTTC.

The V gene is TRBV11-3, the J gene TRBJ2-1, with D perhaps TRBD2 (6 bases). V lost 4 bases and J lost 0, with 16 bases in between. CDR3 length: 17 amino acids. In germline, CDR1 is SGHNT, CDR2 YENEEA. The CDR3 nucleotides read TGTGCCAGCAGCTGGGGGTTTAGCGGAAGCTCCTACAATGAGCAGTTCTTC. Its protein product is CASSWGFSGSSYNEQFF.

The genes are TRBV9 and TRBJ2-2; no clear D gene. Deletions cut 6 bases from V and 3 bases from J, with 9 bases between. The CDR3 sequence is 13 residues long. Germline V gene data show CDR1 as SGDLS and CDR2 as YYNGEE. The CDR3 region is CASNNGHTGELFF. For the CDR3, the DNA is TGTGCCAGCAATAACGGACACACCGGGGAGCTGTTTTTT.

J is TRBJ2-5 and V is TRBV2, with 8 positions matching TRBD2. V lost 3 bases to trimming and J lost 0 bases; unmatched junction nucleotides: 6. Germline values: CDR1 SNHLY, CDR2 FYNNEI. The CDR3 is made up of 16 amino acids. Here the CDR3 DNA reads TGTGCCAGCAGTGACTTTGCGGGGGGTTACCAAGAGACCCAGTACTTC. Residues: CASSDFAGGYQETQYF.

This clone has a handful of counts. This chain links TRBV30 with TRBJ2-1; perhaps TRBD2 as D (5 bases). Trimming took off 2 bases at V and 9 bases at J, with 20 bases between the two ends. This CDR3 is built from 15 residues. CDR1 is GTSNPN, CDR2 SVGIG, per germline (reference sequence). This chain's CDR3 is CAWSLGYPRGSEQFF. In DNA form, the CDR3 reads TGTGCCTGGAGTTTGGGATATCCCCGGGGTAGTGAGCAGTTCTTC.

The J gene is TRBJ1-2, the V gene TRBV7-2; weak D call: TRBD1 (6 bases). The CDR3 contains 14 residues. The V end was cut by 5 bases, the J end by 4 bases, with 14 bases between. Germline lookup yields CDR1 SGHTA and CDR2 FQGNSA. The CDR3 loop is CASSGRTEIYGYTF. The CDR3 coding sequence is TGTGCCAGCAGCGGGCGGACAGAAATCTATGGCTACACCTTC. Drawing the rest from reference TRBV7-2 and TRBJ1-2, the complete variable domain is GAGVSQSPSNKVTEKGKDVELRCDPISGHTALYWYRQSLGQGLEFLIYFQGNSAPDKSGLPSDRFSAERTGGSVSTLTIQRTQQEDSAVYLCASSGRTEIYGYTFGSGTRLTVV.

A few counts support this clone. The chain is built from TRBV7-2 and TRBJ2-7, with D perhaps given as TRBD1 or TRBD2 (5 bases each). Germline CDR1 is SGHTA and CDR2 is FQGNSA. The CDR3 has 12 residues. V gave up 8 bases and J gave up 0 bases, with 8 bases separating them. The CDR3: CASGDGSYEQYF. Here the CDR3 DNA reads TGTGCCAGCGGGGACGGCTCCTACGAGCAGTACTTC. Supplemented by reference TRBV7-2 and TRBJ2-7, the full variable domain reads GAGVSQSPSNKVTEKGKDVELRCDPISGHTALYWYRQSLGQGLEFLIYFQGNSAPDKSGLPSDRFSAERTGGSVSTLTIQRTQQEDSAVYLCASGDGSYEQYFGPGTRLTVT.

Of note for this clone: This CDR3 is also generated by other DNA sequences in the sample. The chain employs TRBV7-2 and TRBJ1-2; D is ambiguous. Germline loops: CDR1 SGHTA, CDR2 FQGNSA. Trimming pared 5 bases from V and 5 bases from J, leaving 9 bases between. The CDR3 has 12 residues. CDR3 in amino acids: CASSLGPYGYTF. The CDR3 DNA follows: TGTGCCAGCAGCCTGGGCCCGTATGGCTACACCTTC.

The chain carries TRBV18 and TRBJ1-2; D remains ambiguous. The germline gives CDR1 KGHSH, CDR2 LQKENI. The V gene lost 1 base and the J gene lost 3 bases, with 12 bases spanning the gap. The CDR3 runs to 15 residues. The DNA for the CDR3 is TGTGCCAGCTCACCACGCGAGGGAAGTGACTATGGCTACACCTTC. Amino acids: CASSPREGSDYGYTF.

This clone was counted a few times. This chain links TRBV27 with TRBJ1-6; no clear D. CDR1 is MNHEY and CDR2 is SMNVEV in the germline V gene (reference sequence). The CDR3 totals 14 residues. Trimming removed 6 bases from V and 0 bases from J, with 6 bases in between. DNA for the CDR3: TGTGCCAGCAGAATGTTCTCCTATAATTCACCCCTCCACTTT. Translating gives CASRMFSYNSPLHF.

The rearrangement links TRBV14 to TRBJ1-6; D is possibly TRBD1 (5 bases). Trimming stripped 0 bases from V and 7 bases from J, with 13 bases between. Germline V gives CDR1 SGHDN, CDR2 FVKESK. This CDR3 has 16 residues. The CDR3 here is CASSQDIPGTNSPLHF. CDR3 nucleotides: TGTGCCAGCAGCCAAGACATACCAGGGACGAATTCACCCCTCCACTTT. Using reference TRBV14 and TRBJ1-6 for the parts outside the CDR3, the full variable domain is EAGVTQFPSHSVIEKGQTVTLRCDPISGHDNLYWYRRVMGKEIKFLLHFVKESKQDESGMPNNRFLAERTGGTYSTLKVQPAELEDSGVYFCASSQDIPGTNSPLHFGNGTRLTVT.

This clone occurred a few times. This chain joins TRBV13 and TRBJ2-7; no firm D call. The CDR3 sequence is 14 residues long. Germline V gives CDR1 PRHDT, CDR2 FYEKMQ (reference sequence). The V and J ends lost 0 bases and 3 bases respectively, with 9 bases between them. In nucleotides, the CDR3 is TGTGCCAGCAGCTTAGGGGTCAGTGGCTACGAGCAGTACTTC. This translates into CASSLGVSGYEQYF.

The chain uses TRBV7-9 and TRBJ2-3; 7 bases agree with TRBD2. Per the germline V gene, CDR1 is SEHNR and CDR2 is FQNEAQ (reference sequence). Unmatched junction bases numbered 8, after V lost 6 bases and J lost 5 bases. The CDR3 length is 14 residues. Here the CDR3 reads CASSAERGRDTQYF. For the CDR3, the DNA is TGTGCCAGCAGTGCTGAGCGGGGCAGAGATACGCAGTATTTT.

The chain combines TRBV15 with TRBJ2-5; the match to TRBD1 covers 8 bases. There are 17 residues in the CDR3. The V and J ends lost 0 bases and 4 bases, in that order; junction bases with no gene match: 10. In germline, CDR1 is LNHNV, CDR2 YYDKDF (reference sequence). The CDR3 nucleotides are TGTGCCACCAGCAGAGATATTGGTGTTACAGGGGGAGAGACCCAGTACTTC. Its protein product is CATSRDIGVTGGETQYF.

The chain employs TRBV30 and TRBJ2-7; 9 bases line up with TRBD1. Germline V gives CDR1 GTSNPN, CDR2 SVGIG (reference sequence). This CDR3 has 12 residues. The trim removed 3 bases at V and 5 bases at J, leaving 2 bases unmatched. As DNA, the CDR3 is TGTGCCTGGAGCCACAGGGGGCACGAGCAGTACTTC. This encodes CAWSHRGHEQYF.